Following are 20 T cell receptor beta chains from one sample sequenced in a study of T cell repertoires in cytomegalovirus infection. These receptors' antigens are unknown. Using its own MiXCR run on the reads, TCRdb lists one record per CDR3 protein. The sample comprises some 920,000 distinct CDR3 sequences, approximately 31% of which are singletons, and more than 13% rests with the top ten. The sequencing here drew on cultured CD8+ T cells from PBMCs, taken from culture after CMV antigen stimulation. These receptors originate from a human donor in good health (CMV status not recorded). Some clones in this sample may be carry-over from other donors' samples.

V is TRBV27 and J is TRBJ1-3; 7 nucleotides align to TRBD1. Germline CDR1 MNHEY, CDR2 SMNVEV (reference sequence). This CDR3 contains 14 residues. The V gene end was trimmed by 5 bases and the J gene end by 2 bases; junction bases not matched to a gene: 3. CDR3 in DNA: TGTGCCAGCAGTCATACAGGGGCTGGAAACACCATATATTTT. This codes for CASSHTGAGNTIYF.

The CDR3 DNA reads TGTGCCAGCAGCCCTCTCGCGGGGGGAGGTCAAGAGACCCAGTACTTC. The encoded protein is CASSPLAGGGQETQYF. The chain carries TRBV11-1 and TRBJ2-5; 8 bases map to TRBD2. V gave up 5 bases and J gave up 2 bases; unmatched junction bases: 10. Germline values: CDR1 SGHAT, CDR2 FQDESV (reference sequence). CDR3 length equals 16 residues.

This chain uses TRBV2 with TRBJ2-2, with 9 bases matching TRBD1. The CDR3 runs 14 residues. Germline trimming cut 1 base from V and 7 bases from J; bases unmatched to any gene: 1. Germline lookup yields CDR1 SNHLY and CDR2 FYNNEI. The DNA for the CDR3 is TGTGCCAGCAGTGAAGACAGGGGGCTCGGGGAGCTGTTTTTT. Translating it yields CASSEDRGLGELFF.

The genes are TRBV28 and TRBJ2-7; no definite D call. The germline V gene encodes CDR1 MDHEN and CDR2 SYDVKM. The CDR3 totals 15 residues. V dropped 7 bases and J dropped 0 bases, with 16 bases sitting between them. CDR3 amino acids: CASTIDSPSSYEQYV. The DNA of the CDR3 is TGTGCCAGCACCATAGACTCCCCAAGCTCCTACGAGCAGTACGTC.

This rearrangement joins TRBV5-1 to TRBJ1-1; 7 bases map to TRBD1. This CDR3 contains 17 residues. The germline V gene encodes CDR1 SGHRS and CDR2 YFSETQ. V trimming: 4 bases; J trimming: 11 bases; junction bases outside the gene matches: 23. CDR3 protein: CASSLSADRDRRSAAFF. CDR3 coding DNA: TGCGCCAGCAGCCTCAGTGCTGACAGGGACCGCCGTAGTGCGGCTTTCTTT.

Many counts were recorded for this clonotype. The chain combines TRBV7-2 with TRBJ1-4; 7 bases are a match to TRBD1. The CDR3 extends over 15 amino acids. The V segment lost 5 bases and the J segment 3 bases; nucleotides outside the gene matches: 6. Germline V gene data show CDR1 as SGHTA and CDR2 as FQGNSA. The CDR3 is CASSLNRGSNEKLFF. For the CDR3, the DNA is TGTGCCAGCAGCCTAAACAGGGGATCTAATGAAAAACTGTTTTTT.

This clonotype was counted a single time. The chain combines TRBV29-1 with TRBJ1-2; no clear D gene. Trimming stripped 0 bases from V and 0 bases from J, with 8 bases between. There are 14 residues in the CDR3. Germline values: CDR1 SQVTM, CDR2 ANQGSEA. The DNA of the CDR3 is TGCAGCGTTGAAGATCGGAGGCCTAACTATGGCTACACCTTC. It encodes CSVEDRRPNYGYTF.

This chain uses TRBV12-3 or TRBV12-4 with TRBJ1-2; 7 bases fit TRBD1. CDR3 length: 15 residues. V was clipped by 1 base and J by 3 bases; unmatched bases: 5. The CDR3 bases are TGTGCCAGCAGTTTAGAGGGACAGCCGCACTATGGCTACACCTTC. This encodes CASSLEGQPHYGYTF.

This chain links TRBV12-3 or TRBV12-4 with TRBJ2-3, with 13 positions matching TRBD2. Losses at the gene ends were 5 bases for V and 5 bases for J; bases not matched to a gene: 13. The CDR3 spans 18 residues. CDR3 bases: TGTGCCAGCAGTCCTACCCCGTTCACTAGCGGGGGGGGAGATACGCAGTATTTT. It specifies CASSPTPFTSGGGDTQYF.

This clonotype was seen more than once but under ten times. The rearrangement links TRBV7-8 to TRBJ2-2, with D unclear. The CDR3 runs 13 residues. The V end lost 3 bases, the J end lost 4 bases, and 6 bases lay between the germline ends. The germline gives CDR1 SGHVS, CDR2 FQNEAQ. CDR3 nucleotide sequence: TGTGCCAGCAGCTTCTCAATCACCGGGGAGCTGTTTTTT. This encodes CASSFSITGELFF.

The rearrangement links TRBV28 to TRBJ2-3; perhaps TRBD1 as D (6 bases). The length of the CDR3 is 14 residues. V lost 6 bases, J lost 6 bases, and 16 bases lay in between. Germline-derived CDR1 and CDR2 are MDHEN and SYDVKM. The chain's CDR3 is CASSIRRRGDTQYF. The CDR3 bases are TGTGCCAGCAGCATTAGACGCAGGGGCGATACGCAGTATTTT.

This clonotype was counted between two and nine times. For the CDR3, the DNA is TGTGCCAGCAGCCCACAGGGGATAACCTACAATGAGCAGTTCTTC. Translated, it gives CASSPQGITYNEQFF. V is TRBV27 and J is TRBJ2-1; 7 bases are shared with TRBD1. The CDR3 sequence is 15 residues long. Germline V gene sequence: CDR1 MNHEY, CDR2 SMNVEV (reference sequence). J lost 2 bases, V lost 6 bases, and 7 bases had no gene match.

The rearrangement links TRBV28 to TRBJ1-2; D perhaps matches TRBD1 (6 bases). This CDR3 contains 16 residues. Trimming stripped 6 bases from V and 7 bases from J, with 24 bases between. Germline CDR1 reads MDHEN; CDR2 reads SYDVKM. This CDR3 is CASSPRTAPVNSGYTF. The CDR3, as DNA: TGTGCCAGCAGCCCTCGGACAGCACCAGTTAATAGTGGCTACACCTTC.

The chain has TRBV6-1 and TRBJ2-3; TRBD1 matches at 9 bases. The CDR3 consists of 14 residues. The V and J ends lost 7 bases and 11 bases, in that order; junction bases with no gene match: 13. The germline CDR1 and CDR2 sequences are MNHNS and SASEGT. CDR3 DNA: TGTGCCAGCAATCCGGGACAGGGTTTATTTGTGCAGTATTTT. Encoded protein: CASNPGQGLFVQYF.

The genes are TRBV27 and TRBJ2-4, with 7 bases matching TRBD2. The CDR3 covers 16 residues. V was pared by 2 bases and J by 3 bases, with 7 bases of the junction left unmatched. The germline CDR1 and CDR2 sequences are MNHEY and SMNVEV (reference sequence). The CDR3 coding sequence is TGTGCCAGCAGTTTAATGGCGGGGGAAGGCAAAAACATTCAGTACTTC. Translating gives CASSLMAGEGKNIQYF.

This clonotype was recorded a few times. The chain carries TRBV7-4 and TRBJ2-1; D gene unclear. The ends were cut back, 2 bases at V and 0 bases at J, with 5 bases in the middle. The CDR3 totals 14 residues. Germline assignment: CDR1 SGHVT and CDR2 SQSDAQ. CDR3 nucleotide sequence: TGTGCCAGCAGCTTAAGCTACTCCTACAATGAGCAGTTCTTC. It is translated as CASSLSYSYNEQFF.

This clonotype occurred once. V is TRBV2 and J is TRBJ2-3; 8 bases agree with TRBD2. Trimming cost V 4 bases and J 2 bases; bases outside gene matches: 5. There are 15 residues in the CDR3. Germline V CDR1 and CDR2: SNHLY, FYNNEI. The CDR3 sequence is CASSGLATYTDTQYF. CDR3 DNA: TGTGCCAGCAGTGGACTAGCGACATACACAGATACGCAGTATTTT.

This clonotype has only a few counts. V and J are TRBV9 and TRBJ2-2, with 7 bases identical to TRBD1. CDR1 and CDR2 (germline): SGDLS, YYNGEE. V was pared by 3 bases and J by 0 bases, with 14 bases of the junction left unmatched. The CDR3 spans 19 residues. CDR3 sequence (DNA): TGTGCCAGCAGCGCAGTCCCGGGACAGTGGACGGCGAACACCGGGGAGCTGTTTTTT. This translates into CASSAVPGQWTANTGELFF. Drawing the rest from reference TRBV9 and TRBJ2-2, the complete variable domain is DSGVTQTPKHLITATGQRVTLRCSPRSGDLSVYWYQQSLDQGLQFLIQYYNGEERAKGNILERFSAQQFPDLHSELNLSSLELGDSALYFCASSAVPGQWTANTGELFFGEGSRLTVL.

A few counts support this clonotype. This chain connects TRBV5-5 to TRBJ2-1; 10 nucleotides agree with TRBD1. With V trimmed by 0 bases and J by 7 bases, 7 bases remained unmatched. Germline CDR1 and CDR2: SGHKS and YYEKEE (reference sequence). This CDR3 spans 16 amino acids. Here the CDR3 DNA reads TGTGCCAGCAGCTTGGAGTTGCGGGACAGGGGAAATGAGCAGTTCTTC. Its protein product is CASSLELRDRGNEQFF.

The chain uses TRBV7-2 and TRBJ2-3; D is unresolved. The CDR3 covers 15 residues. Trimming took off 5 bases at V and 1 base at J, with 13 bases between the two ends. Germline loops: CDR1 SGHTA, CDR2 FQGNSA. This CDR3 is CASSHSYLGTDTQYF. CDR3 sequence (DNA): TGTGCCAGCAGCCACAGCTATTTGGGCACAGATACGCAGTATTTT.